The clone carrying this TCR beta chain was seen just once. The V gene lost 3 bases and the J gene lost 8 bases, with 10 bases spanning the gap. The CDR3 is 12 amino acids. Germline CDR1 is MNHNS and CDR2 is SASEGT. Here immunoSEQ multiplex PCR was the method, and the copy in TCRdb shows in-frame clones only, minus some. The sample shows 800,000 to 1,200,000 clones, more than 75% of them seen only once. The sample originates from a study of shared clonotypes between healthy human individuals. This chain uses TRBV6-1 with TRBJ1-2; unclear D gene. The sequencing sample was made of memory CD4+ T cells from PBMCs. The subset here: CD45RA-negative fraction. This receptor was obtained from a man aged 18 to 30 in good health. Some clones in this sample may be carry-over from other donors' samples. CDR3 in DNA: TGTGCCAGCAGTGATCCTCCCATAGGCTACACCTTC. Translation gives CASSDPPIGYTF.